This is a list of T cell receptor beta chains from one sample in a study of regulatory T cells in long-lasting Graves disease. One entry per CDR3 protein results from TCRdb running MiXCR on the multiplex PCR reads. Among about 540,000 distinct CDR3 sequences listed, approximately 13% were seen once. In addition, the sample was reused for a study of T cells in Graves' hyperthyroidism and ophthalmopathy.

This specimen was peripheral blood mononuclear cells (PBMCs), taken at new diagnosis, from a patient treated with antithyroid drugs. These receptors were taken from a young man with Graves disease. CDR3s include the opening cysteine and the closing phenylalanine or tryptophan. D genes are given only for firm matches. Where a row states a size, it is once, few, many or the class of an expanded clone; other rows omit it.

>TRBJ2-1|few|TRBD2|TRBV10-2
TGCGCCAGCAGCCCCGAGCGGGGCGTGAATGAGCAGTTCTTC
CASSPERGVNEQFF
>TRBJ1-2|-|-|TRBV20-1
TGCAGTGCTAGCCGGACAGCTCAAGATAACTATGGCTACACCTTC
CSASRTAQDNYGYTF
>TRBJ1-2|-|-|TRBV6-5
TGTGCCAGCAGTTACTCTTCCGGGATAGATGGCTACACCTTC
CASSYSSGIDGYTF
>TRBJ2-5|many|TRBD2|TRBV2
TGTGCCAGCACCCTCCGGAGCGGGAGGCCCGGGTCCCAGTACTTC
CASTLRSGRPGSQYF
>TRBJ2-3|many|-|TRBV12-3/TRBV12-4
TGTGCCAGCATTAGGGCCGGCACAGATACGCAGTATTTT
CASIRAGTDTQYF
>TRBJ2-3|-|-|TRBV20-1
TGCAGTGCTAGCGGGGCCCGGAGGGAGCCAGATACGCAGTATTTT
CSASGARREPDTQYF
>TRBJ2-5|-|-|TRBV5-1
TGCGCCAGCAGCTTTTTGGACGGAAACCAAGAGACCCAGTACTTC
CASSFLDGNQETQYF
>TRBJ2-1|many|-|TRBV12-3/TRBV12-4
TGTGCCAGCAGTTTTTACCAGACAAGCTACAATGAGCAGTTCTTC
CASSFYQTSYNEQFF
>TRBJ2-1|many|-|TRBV20-1
TGCAGTGCTAGGTTCAATGAGCAGTTCTTC
CSARFNEQFF
>TRBJ1-2|-|-|TRBV12-3/TRBV12-4
TGTGCCAGCAGCCTCGGGAAAGGGGACGGCTACACCTTC
CASSLGKGDGYTF
>TRBJ2-1|-|-|TRBV10-3
TGTGCCATCCTCGGGGTTGCGGATGAGCAGTTCTTC
CAILGVADEQFF
>TRBJ2-5|-|TRBD2|TRBV7-3
TGTGCCAGCAGCTTAGCGTTAAACCAGCGGGAGTGGGTAGAGACCCAGTACTTC
CASSLALNQREWVETQYF
>TRBJ2-3|few|-|TRBV27
TGTGCCAGCAGTTTATCGATCCGGAGGGGAGCTAGCACAGATACGCAGTATTTT
CASSLSIRRGASTDTQYF
>TRBJ1-2|many|-|TRBV20-1
TGCAGCACTAACAGCGGGCCCCAATATGGCTACACCTTC
CSTNSGPQYGYTF
>TRBJ1-3|-|-|TRBV3-1
TGTGCCAGCAGCCATGGTAGGGCTGGAAACACCATATATTTT
CASSHGRAGNTIYF
>TRBJ2-1|many|-|TRBV3-1
TGTGCCAGCAGCCGGGGTGTTGGAGCGGGCGGTGAGCAGTTCTTC
CASSRGVGAGGEQFF
>TRBJ1-2|many|TRBD1|TRBV20-1
TGCAGTGCTAGAGATCTGACAGGGGGCAGCTATGGCTACACCTTC
CSARDLTGGSYGYTF
>TRBJ2-1|-|-|TRBV6-1
TGTGCCAGCAGTGAAATAGGTTTTGAGCAGTTCTTC
CASSEIGFEQFF
>TRBJ1-2|many|-|TRBV2
TGTGCCAGCAGCACAGGGTACAACTATGGCTACACCTTC
CASSTGYNYGYTF
>TRBJ1-5|few|TRBD1|TRBV24-1
TGTGCCACCAGTGATCACAGGGGGTATCAGCCCCAGCATTTT
CATSDHRGYQPQHF
>TRBJ2-5|-|-|TRBV24-1
TGTGCCACCAGGGACATGTACCAAGAGACCCAGTACTTC
CATRDMYQETQYF
>TRBJ1-5|few|-|TRBV2
TGTGCCAGCAGGGAAGACTCTTCTAGCAATCAGCCCCAGCATTTT
CASREDSSSNQPQHF
>TRBJ2-1|many|-|TRBV10-3
TGTGCCGCAGGCCAGTTCGATGAGCAGTTCTTC
CAAGQFDEQFF
>TRBJ2-3|few|-|TRBV30
TGTGCCTGGAGACAGTCAGATACGCAGTATTTT
CAWRQSDTQYF
>TRBJ1-1|few|TRBD1|TRBV3-1
TGTGCCAGCAGCCAAGCACGGGGGACAGCTCACACTGAAGCTTTCTTT
CASSQARGTAHTEAFF
>TRBJ2-3|many|TRBD1|TRBV10-3
TGTGCCATCAATGGAGGGGACAGGGACCCTAGCACAGATACGCAGTATTTT
CAINGGDRDPSTDTQYF
>TRBJ1-5|few|-|TRBV7-2
TGTGCCAGCAGCTTAGCGACACCTAATCAGCCCCAGCATTTT
CASSLATPNQPQHF
>TRBJ2-2|many|TRBD1|TRBV2
TGTGCCAGCGTATACGGACAGGGGGCCGGGGAGCTGTTTTTT
CASVYGQGAGELFF